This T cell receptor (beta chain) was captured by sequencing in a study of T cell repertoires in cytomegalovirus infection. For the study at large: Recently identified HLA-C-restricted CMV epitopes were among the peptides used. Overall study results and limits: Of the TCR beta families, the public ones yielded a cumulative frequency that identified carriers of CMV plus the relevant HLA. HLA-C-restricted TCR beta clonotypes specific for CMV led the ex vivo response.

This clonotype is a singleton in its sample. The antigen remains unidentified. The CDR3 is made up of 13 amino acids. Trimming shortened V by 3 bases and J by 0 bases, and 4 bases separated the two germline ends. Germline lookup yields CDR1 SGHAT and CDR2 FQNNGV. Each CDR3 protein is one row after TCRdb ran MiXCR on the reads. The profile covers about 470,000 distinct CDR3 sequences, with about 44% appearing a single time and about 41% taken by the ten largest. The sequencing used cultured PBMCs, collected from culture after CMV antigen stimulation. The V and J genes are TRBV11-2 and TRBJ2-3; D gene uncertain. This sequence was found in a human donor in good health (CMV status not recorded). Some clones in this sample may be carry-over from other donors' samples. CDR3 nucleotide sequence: TGTGCCAGCAGCTTCGAGAGCACAGATACGCAGTATTTT. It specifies CASSFESTDTQYF. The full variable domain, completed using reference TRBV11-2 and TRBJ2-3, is EAGVAQSPRYKIIEKRQSVAFWCNPISGHATLYWYQQILGQGPKLLIQFQNNGVVDDSQLPKDRFSAERLKGVDSTLKIQPAKLEDSAVYLCASSFESTDTQYFGPGTRLTVL.